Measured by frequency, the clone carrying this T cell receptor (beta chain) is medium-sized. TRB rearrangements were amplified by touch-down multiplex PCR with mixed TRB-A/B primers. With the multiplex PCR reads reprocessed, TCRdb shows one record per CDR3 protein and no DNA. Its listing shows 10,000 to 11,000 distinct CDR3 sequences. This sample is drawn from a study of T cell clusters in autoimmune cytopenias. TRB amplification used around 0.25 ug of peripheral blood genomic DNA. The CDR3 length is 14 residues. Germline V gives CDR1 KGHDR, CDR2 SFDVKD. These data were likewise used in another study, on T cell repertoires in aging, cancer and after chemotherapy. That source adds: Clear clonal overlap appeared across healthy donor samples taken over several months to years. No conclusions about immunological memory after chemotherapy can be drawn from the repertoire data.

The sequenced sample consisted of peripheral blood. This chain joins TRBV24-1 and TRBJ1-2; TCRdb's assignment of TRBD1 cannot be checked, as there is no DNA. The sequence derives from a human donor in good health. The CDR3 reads CATSDAPGGYGYTF.